This entry lists 26 T cell receptor beta chains sequenced from one sample in a study of cytomegalovirus exposure and HLA in healthy donors. Vbeta (60) and Jbeta (13) primers were used in the PCR. Sequencing was performed with immunoSEQ multiplex PCR; in TCRdb, only in-frame clones are kept and a portion is missing. This table has about 120,000 clones, over 65% appearing once. Sequencing used PBMCs. The origin of the receptors is a woman aged 40 to 49 in good health and CMV-seropositive.

V usage is TRBV11-2 and J usage is TRBJ1-1; D not resolved. Trimming took 5 bases from V and 0 from J, leaving 7 bases between them. There are 13 residues in the CDR3. CDR1 is SGHAT and CDR2 is FQNNGV in the germline V gene. The CDR3 loop reads CASSIAVNTEAFF. CDR3 bases: TGTGCCAGCAGCATTGCAGTGAACACTGAAGCTTTCTTT.

The rearrangement links TRBV5-1 to TRBJ2-5, with D possibly matching TRBD2 (6 bases). V was pared by 0 bases and J by 5 bases, with 14 bases between. This CDR3 is built from 15 residues. Germline lookup yields CDR1 SGHRS and CDR2 YFSETQ. The CDR3 nucleotides read TGCGCCAGCAGCTTGGGAAGGCAGGGAGGCGAGACCCAGTACTTC. Its protein is CASSLGRQGGETQYF.

V usage is TRBV5-1 and J usage is TRBJ2-1, with D possibly TRBD2 on 6 matching bases. Germline lookup yields CDR1 SGHRS and CDR2 YFSETQ. The V end lost 0 bases, the J end lost 3 bases, and 19 bases lay between the germline ends. The CDR3 contains 18 residues. CDR3 residues: CASSLAVWRENYYNEQFF. The CDR3 DNA reads TGCGCCAGCAGCTTGGCCGTATGGAGGGAGAACTACTACAATGAGCAGTTCTTC.

The chain combines TRBV7-2 with TRBJ2-5; TRBD1 matches 9 bases. Germline assignment: CDR1 SGHTA and CDR2 FQGNSA. The CDR3 is 17 residues long. J gave up 2 bases and V 1 base, and 8 bases lay outside the gene matches. CDR3 bases: TGTGCCAGCAGCTTAGTTGCGACAGGGGGAGGTCAAGAGACCCAGTACTTC. Its translation: CASSLVATGGGQETQYF.

J is TRBJ1-5 and V is TRBV2; 7 positions match TRBD1. The CDR3 extends over 14 amino acids. Germline V gives CDR1 SNHLY, CDR2 FYNNEI. The ends lost 6 bases at V and 1 base at J; junction bases unmatched: 3. The CDR3 loop is CASRSTGSNQPQHF. As DNA, the CDR3 is TGTGCCAGCAGATCGACAGGGAGCAATCAGCCCCAGCATTTT.

The chain joins TRBV6-5 to TRBJ1-1, with D possibly TRBD1 on 5 matching bases. Trimming took 6 bases from V and 1 from J, leaving 6 bases between them. The CDR3 length is 12 residues. The germline V gene encodes CDR1 MNHEY and CDR2 SVGAGI. The CDR3 DNA follows: TGTGCCAGCAGCGACAGGAACACTGAAGCTTTCTTT. Amino acid sequence: CASSDRNTEAFF.

V usage is TRBV6-5 and J usage is TRBJ1-6; maybe TRBD1 (6 bases). CDR1 is MNHEY, CDR2 SVGAGI, per germline. Trimming removed 4 bases from V and 6 bases from J, with 16 bases in between. This CDR3 spans 16 amino acids. The CDR3 is CASSLRTDSFNSPLHF. CDR3 coding DNA: TGTGCCAGCAGTTTACGGACAGATAGTTTTAATTCACCCCTCCACTTT.

The chain's CDR3 is CASSLGQGADFF. The CDR3, as DNA: TGTGCCAGCAGTCTAGGACAGGGGGCGGATTTCTTT. V and J are TRBV28 and TRBJ1-1; 11 bases match TRBD1. Trimming took 5 bases from V and 13 from J; bases not matched to a gene: 6. CDR3 length: 12 amino acids. The germline gives CDR1 MDHEN, CDR2 SYDVKM.

V and J are TRBV5-4 and TRBJ1-5, with 8 bases that match TRBD1. After removal of 0 bases from V and 1 base from J, the junction contained 0 bases not matched to a gene. The germline gives CDR1 SGHNT, CDR2 YYREEE (reference sequence). The CDR3 totals 15 residues. CDR3 protein: CASSLGTGSNQPQHF. The CDR3 DNA is TGTGCCAGCAGCTTGGGGACAGGGAGCAATCAGCCCCAGCATTTT.

A few counts support this clone. This CDR3 is also generated by other DNA sequences in the sample. The rearrangement joins TRBV7-2 to TRBJ2-5, with D possibly TRBD2 on 6 matching bases. The V end lost 3 bases, the J end lost 8 bases, and 13 bases lay between the germline ends. The CDR3 is made up of 13 amino acids. Germline loops: CDR1 SGHTA, CDR2 FQGNSA. The CDR3 DNA reads as TGTGCCAGCAGCTTTACGGGCGGGGAAACCCAGTACTTC. Protein sequence: CASSFTGGETQYF.

The rearrangement joins TRBV9 to TRBJ2-5; 7 nucleotides line up with TRBD1. CDR3 size: 13 residues. Germline-derived CDR1 and CDR2 are SGDLS and YYNGEE. The junction had 0 bases not matched to a gene; V was cut back by 0 bases and J by 4 bases. In nucleotides, the CDR3 is TGTGCCAGCAGCGTAGCAGGGGGAGAGACCCAGTACTTC. It codes for CASSVAGGETQYF.

Here the CDR3 reads CASSGTVNYGYTF. The CDR3 DNA is TGTGCCAGCAGCGGGACAGTTAACTATGGCTACACCTTC. The chain joins TRBV5-6 to TRBJ1-2; 7 bases match TRBD1. Germline CDR1 is SGHDT and CDR2 is YYEEEE. The V segment lost 4 bases and the J segment 1 base; nucleotides outside the gene matches: 1. This CDR3 has 13 residues. Complete variable domain (other parts from reference TRBV5-6 and TRBJ1-2): DAGVTQSPTHLIKTRGQQVTLRCSPKSGHDTVSWYQQALGQGPQFIFQYYEEEERQRGNFPDRFSGHQFPNYSSELNVNALLLGDSALYLCASSGTVNYGYTFGSGTRLTVV.

The chain employs TRBV11-2 and TRBJ2-2; 10 bases are a match to TRBD1. Unmatched junction bases numbered 8, after V lost 7 bases and J lost 6 bases. The CDR3 extends over 15 amino acids. Germline CDR1 reads SGHAT; CDR2 reads FQNNGV. For the CDR3, the DNA is TGTGCCAGCACCTTGGACAGGGGGAAAGCCGGGGAGCTGTTTTTT. Translated: CASTLDRGKAGELFF.

The rearrangement uses TRBV5-1 and TRBJ2-5; D is perhaps TRBD2 (5 bases). The germline V and J ends were trimmed by 0 bases and 5 bases, with 14 bases remaining between them. This CDR3 contains 15 residues. The V gene's germline CDR1 is SGHRS and CDR2 YFSETQ. CDR3 DNA sequence: TGCGCCAGCAGCTTGGCGGGTCCAGGCGGGGAGACCCAGTACTTC. Its protein is CASSLAGPGGETQYF.

The chain employs TRBV9 and TRBJ1-6, with TRBD1 matching over 10 bases. Trimming at V came to 4 bases and at J to 7 bases, leaving 2 bases not matched to a gene. The germline gives CDR1 SGDLS, CDR2 YYNGEE. This CDR3 comprises 14 residues. The CDR3 region has the DNA TGTGCCAGCAGCAAGGGACAGGGGAATTCACCCCTCCACTTT. The encoded protein is CASSKGQGNSPLHF.

This rearrangement joins TRBV27 to TRBJ1-6; 10 bases align to TRBD1. Germline-derived CDR1 and CDR2 are MNHEY and SMNVEV (reference sequence). CDR3 length equals 14 residues. The V and J ends lost 6 bases and 6 bases, in that order; junction bases with no gene match: 2. Here the CDR3 DNA reads TGTGCCAGCAGGGGACAGGGGTTTAATTCACCCCTCCACTTT. Its translation is CASRGQGFNSPLHF.

The chain couples TRBV10-1 to TRBJ2-5; no clear D gene. The CDR3 spans 16 residues. Germline CDR1 is WNHNN and CDR2 is SYGVQD (reference sequence). Trimming removed 2 bases at V and 5 bases at J, with 18 bases between. The CDR3 sequence is CASSEALGAKRETQYF. CDR3 DNA sequence: TGCGCCAGCAGTGAGGCGCTTGGAGCCAAGCGCGAGACCCAGTACTTC.

The DNA for the CDR3 is TGTGCCAGCAGCCCAGGCCCCGGGACAGGGGTTTACGAGCAGTACTTC. It yields the protein CASSPGPGTGVYEQYF. The chain carries TRBV11-2 and TRBJ2-7; 10 positions match TRBD1. Germline CDR1 is SGHAT and CDR2 is FQNNGV. V trimming: 5 bases; J trimming: 4 bases; junction bases outside the gene matches: 11. The CDR3 length is 16 residues.

V is TRBV7-9 and J is TRBJ2-7; 8 positions agree with TRBD1. The germline CDR1 and CDR2 sequences are SEHNR and FQNEAQ (reference sequence). The CDR3 has 16 amino acids. V gave up 5 bases and J gave up 0 bases; unmatched junction bases: 9. This CDR3 reads CASSRTYRGSSYEQYF. The CDR3 DNA sequence: TGTGCCAGCAGCCGTACTTACAGGGGGAGCTCCTACGAGCAGTACTTC.

The chain joins TRBV4-3 to TRBJ2-7; 7 nucleotides agree with TRBD2. Germline values: CDR1 LGHNA, CDR2 YSLEER. Trimming took 0 bases from V and 4 from J; bases not matched to a gene: 6. The CDR3 has 15 amino acids. The CDR3 DNA is TGCGCCAGCAGCCAAGATTTAGGACTAGAGTACGAGCAGTACTTC. This gives the protein CASSQDLGLEYEQYF.

This clone appeared a single time. V usage is TRBV29-1 and J usage is TRBJ2-1, with 9 nucleotides matching TRBD1. Germline CDR1 and CDR2: SQVTM and ANQGSEA. The CDR3 loop spans 12 amino acids. The J segment lost 8 bases and the V segment lost 7 bases, leaving 6 bases of the junction unmatched. This CDR3 reads CSGAGQGDEQFF. DNA for the CDR3: TGCAGCGGGGCGGGACAGGGAGATGAGCAGTTCTTC.

The J gene is TRBJ2-1, the V gene TRBV9; 9 bases are a match to TRBD2. The CDR3 is 15 amino acids. V was pared by 3 bases and J by 5 bases, with 6 bases of the junction left unmatched. The germline gives CDR1 SGDLS, CDR2 YYNGEE. The DNA for the CDR3 is TGTGCCAGCAGCGCTAGCGGGAATTTCAACAATGAGCAGTTCTTC. Protein sequence: CASSASGNFNNEQFF.

The J gene is TRBJ2-7, the V gene TRBV7-9; D uncertain. The V end was cut by 0 bases, the J end by 5 bases, with 11 bases between. The CDR3 loop spans 14 amino acids. The germline V gene has CDR1 SEHNR and CDR2 FQNEAQ (reference sequence). CDR3 sequence reads: CASSLAASQHEQYF. DNA of the CDR3: TGTGCCAGCAGCTTAGCGGCTAGTCAACACGAGCAGTACTTC.

V and J are TRBV7-2 and TRBJ2-3, with D perhaps matching TRBD2 (5 bases). This CDR3 region has 16 residues. V was cut by 1 base and J by 1 base, with 12 bases left in between. CDR1 and CDR2 (germline): SGHTA, FQGNSA. The CDR3, as DNA: TGTGCCAGCAGCTTAGTCTCGACTACCGGCACAGATACGCAGTATTTT. This translates into CASSLVSTTGTDTQYF.

The V and J genes are TRBV4-2 and TRBJ1-3, with a possible D match to TRBD1 (6 bases). The CDR3 is made up of 17 amino acids. Deletions cut 3 bases from V and 0 bases from J, with 15 bases between. Germline V gene data show CDR1 as LGHNA and CDR2 as YNFKEQ. CDR3 in DNA: TGTGCCAGCAGCCAGAATAGGGACACCTACTCTGGAAACACCATATATTTT. As protein: CASSQNRDTYSGNTIYF.

The gene calls are TRBV11-2 and TRBJ1-1, with TRBD1 as a possible D gene (5 bases). The V gene's germline CDR1 is SGHAT and CDR2 FQNNGV. The CDR3 has 18 amino acids. Trimming shortened V by 4 bases and J by 1 base, and 22 bases separated the two germline ends. CDR3 in amino acids: CASSSGGGFKFRNTEAFF. CDR3 nucleotides: TGTGCCAGCAGCTCCGGTGGGGGGTTCAAGTTCAGGAACACTGAAGCTTTCTTT. The whole variable domain, remainder taken from reference TRBV11-2 and TRBJ1-1, is EAGVAQSPRYKIIEKRQSVAFWCNPISGHATLYWYQQILGQGPKLLIQFQNNGVVDDSQLPKDRFSAERLKGVDSTLKIQPAKLEDSAVYLCASSSGGGFKFRNTEAFFGQGTRLTVV.